Presented here are 16 T cell receptor beta chains from one specimen sequenced in a study of long-term antiretroviral therapy in people with HIV. Runs used v3.0 of the immunoSEQ assay and were done at survey level. Clones were sequenced by immunoSEQ multiplex PCR, and TCRdb holds only the in-frame ones, with some missing. Of 25,000 to 35,000 clones detected, about 95% appear once; the ten largest clones hold 7.5% to 9%. Material: unsorted PBMCs, obtained 6 to 6.5 years after starting antiretroviral therapy. Receptor source: a man younger than 45 with HIV.

The chain links TRBV4-3 to TRBJ2-7; 9 nucleotides line up with TRBD2. CDR1 is LGHNA and CDR2 is YSLEER in the germline V gene. This CDR3 spans 16 amino acids. J was trimmed by 2 bases and V by 1 base; bases with no gene match: 6. In DNA, the CDR3 is TGCGCCAGCAGCCAAGGAGCTAGCGGGAACCCCTACGAGCAGTACTTC. It encodes CASSQGASGNPYEQYF.

The rearrangement uses TRBV4-2 and TRBJ2-1; 9 positions match TRBD2. The CDR3 totals 19 residues. J lost 4 bases, V lost 2 bases, and 15 bases had no gene match. Germline-derived CDR1 and CDR2 are LGHNA and YNFKEQ. CDR3 amino acids: CASSQNSIHLAGAYNEQFF. Written as DNA, the CDR3 is TGTGCCAGCAGCCAAAACTCTATCCACTTAGCGGGAGCTTACAATGAGCAGTTCTTC.

This clone was seen a handful of times. The rearrangement links TRBV6-5 to TRBJ1-1; no reliable D call. V lost 0 bases and J lost 4, with 6 bases in between. Per the germline V gene, CDR1 is MNHEY and CDR2 is SVGAGI. This CDR3 is built from 13 residues. The CDR3 nucleotides are TGTGCCAGCAGTTACTCCGGGTCCACTGAAGCTTTCTTT. Translating it yields CASSYSGSTEAFF.

The chain uses TRBV2 and TRBJ1-1; D is unclear. The V end was cut by 1 base, the J end by 1 base, with 1 base between. The CDR3 contains 12 residues. Per the germline V gene, CDR1 is SNHLY and CDR2 is FYNNEI. This chain's CDR3 is CASSEGNTEAFF. CDR3 nucleotides: TGTGCCAGCAGTGAAGGGAACACTGAAGCTTTCTTT.

CDR3 bases: TGTGCCAGCAGCTTATCAAGCGGGGTCACAGATACGCAGTATTTT. This encodes CASSLSSGVTDTQYF. The gene calls are TRBV11-1 and TRBJ2-3, with 7 bases matching TRBD2. The CDR3 runs to 15 residues. Trimming cost V 2 bases and J 2 bases; bases outside gene matches: 4. Germline V lookup: CDR1 SGHAT, CDR2 FQDESV (reference sequence).

The rearrangement uses TRBV10-2 and TRBJ2-7; unclear D gene. Deletions cut 8 bases from V and 3 bases from J, with 23 bases between. The CDR3 sequence is 16 residues long. In germline, CDR1 is WSHSY, CDR2 SAAADI. The CDR3 spells CASLGSLGRNNYEQYF. CDR3 in DNA: TGCGCCAGCCTGGGAAGTTTGGGCAGGAACAACTACGAGCAGTACTTC.

The J gene is TRBJ2-5, the V gene TRBV9; weak D call: TRBD2 (6 bases). The ends were cut back, 0 bases at V and 1 base at J, with 7 bases in the middle. Germline lookup yields CDR1 SGDLS and CDR2 YYNGEE. The CDR3 covers 14 residues. CDR3 nucleotide sequence: TGTGCCAGCAGCGTAGAGGGAGGCCAAGAGACCCAGTACTTC. It encodes CASSVEGGQETQYF.

The chain recombines TRBV7-2 with TRBJ1-1, with 9 positions matching TRBD1. The V gene's germline CDR1 is SGHTA and CDR2 FQGNSA. With 5 bases clipped from V and 1 base from J, the junction kept 5 bases outside the gene matches. The CDR3 consists of 15 residues. The chain's CDR3 is CASSPMGQGNTEAFF. CDR3 in DNA: TGTGCCAGCAGCCCAATGGGACAGGGGAACACTGAAGCTTTCTTT.

V usage is TRBV9 and J usage is TRBJ2-7, with 9 bases fitting TRBD2. Looked up from germline, CDR1 is SGDLS and CDR2 is YYNGEE. V lost 2 bases and J lost 4; bases outside the gene matches: 7. This CDR3 region has 15 residues. CDR3 DNA: TGTGCCAGCAGCGTCGGGCGGGGGGGCTTATACGAGCAGTACTTC. Its protein is CASSVGRGGLYEQYF.

This clone was counted a single time. V and J are TRBV4-3 and TRBJ1-4, with TRBD1 matching over 9 bases. With V trimmed by 5 bases and J by 4 bases, 20 bases remained unmatched. CDR3 size: 20 residues. Germline V gives CDR1 LGHNA, CDR2 YSLEER. CDR3 in amino acids: CASSKLMAETGGADNEKLFF. CDR3 DNA: TGCGCCAGCAGCAAACTTATGGCGGAAACAGGGGGCGCGGATAATGAAAAACTGTTTTTT.

The gene calls are TRBV9 and TRBJ2-1, with 10 bases identical to TRBD2. V shed 2 bases and J 4 bases; nucleotides not matched to a gene: 3. Per germline, CDR1 SGDLS and CDR2 YYNGEE. The CDR3 contains 15 residues. CDR3 bases: TGTGCCAGCAGCGTCATAGCGGGGGGTTACAATGAGCAGTTCTTC. As protein: CASSVIAGGYNEQFF. Supplemented by reference TRBV9 and TRBJ2-1, the full variable domain reads DSGVTQTPKHLITATGQRVTLRCSPRSGDLSVYWYQQSLDQGLQFLIQYYNGEERAKGNILERFSAQQFPDLHSELNLSSLELGDSALYFCASSVIAGGYNEQFFGPGTRLTVL.

This clone was seen a single time. The rearrangement links TRBV30 to TRBJ2-7; D may correspond to TRBD1 or TRBD2 (6 bases each). Trimming removed 2 bases at V and 6 bases at J, with 17 bases between. Looked up from germline, CDR1 is GTSNPN and CDR2 is SVGIG (reference sequence). The CDR3 contains 14 residues. The CDR3 nucleotides read TGTGCCTGGAGTAGAGGGGGGACCTATGTCGAGCAGTACTTC. Encoded protein: CAWSRGGTYVEQYF.

The J gene is TRBJ2-3, the V gene TRBV6-5; D remains ambiguous. Trimming cost V 2 bases and J 3 bases, with 6 bases left between them. Germline V gene sequence: CDR1 MNHEY, CDR2 SVGAGI. The CDR3 extends over 13 amino acids. CDR3 residues: CASSYRRTDTQYF. CDR3 in DNA: TGTGCCAGCAGTTACCGGCGGACAGATACGCAGTATTTT.

This chain connects TRBV7-8 to TRBJ1-5; D remains unclear. Trimming took 5 bases from V and 3 from J, leaving 11 bases between them. This CDR3 is built from 14 residues. Germline CDR1 is SGHVS and CDR2 is FQNEAQ. CDR3 nucleotides: TGTGCCAGCAGCCCCCGGCTACTCAATCAGCCCCAGCATTTT. Protein product: CASSPRLLNQPQHF.

The genes are TRBV19 and TRBJ2-3; 7 bases are shared with TRBD1. Germline trimming cut 7 bases from V and 3 bases from J; bases unmatched to any gene: 4. The CDR3 is made up of 13 amino acids. Germline CDR1 LNHDA, CDR2 SQIVND (reference sequence). Here the CDR3 DNA reads TGTGCCAGTAAAGACAGGGCGACAGATACGCAGTATTTT. It is translated as CASKDRATDTQYF.

The V call is TRBV27, the J call TRBJ2-7; TRBD1 might be the D (5 bases). The V end was cut by 5 bases, the J end by 3 bases, with 11 bases between. The germline CDR1 and CDR2 sequences are MNHEY and SMNVEV (reference sequence). CDR3 length: 13 residues. CDR3 region: CASSIAGFYEQYF. As DNA, the CDR3 is TGTGCCAGCAGTATCGCAGGGTTCTACGAGCAGTACTTC.